These 10 T cell receptor beta chains came from one sample sequenced in a study of blood T cell repertoires in COVID-19. Profiled with immunoSEQ multiplex PCR; TCRdb holds only in-frame clones, not every one. The sample yields 100,000 to 150,000 clones, about four fifths seen once. Sequencing input: peripheral blood. These receptors all stem from a man in his 60s with acute or convalescent COVID-19.

In this sample, this clone turned up once. DNA for the CDR3: TGTGCCAGCAGTCTCAGGGCCACGAACACCGGGGAGCTGTTTTTT. Residues: CASSLRATNTGELFF. The J gene is TRBJ2-2, the V gene TRBV28; a weak D match, TRBD1 (5 bases). The V and J ends lost 5 bases and 0 bases respectively, with 10 bases between them. CDR3 length equals 15 residues. Germline assignment: CDR1 MDHEN and CDR2 SYDVKM.

V and J are TRBV27 and TRBJ1-4; no reliable D call. The CDR3 spans 17 residues. The germline gives CDR1 MNHEY, CDR2 SMNVEV (reference sequence). Trimming pared 0 bases from V and 3 bases from J, leaving 14 bases between. The chain's CDR3 is CASSLSRVRLSNEKLFF. The CDR3 DNA reads TGTGCCAGCAGTTTATCGAGGGTCAGGTTATCTAATGAAAAACTGTTTTTT.

With regard to this clone: Other DNA sequences within the sample encode an identical CDR3. The V gene is TRBV2, the J gene TRBJ2-1; 7 bases are a match to TRBD1. Germline values: CDR1 SNHLY, CDR2 FYNNEI. This CDR3 contains 12 residues. Trimming removed 6 bases from V and 6 bases from J; junction bases left unmatched: 2. CDR3 sequence (DNA): TGTGCCAGCAGCGACAGGGTCAATGAGCAGTTCTTC. It specifies CASSDRVNEQFF.

The sample holds one count of this clone. CDR3 DNA: TGTGCCAGCAGCCTCACTTTTAGTAGCGGACCGTACGAGCAGTACTTC. Its protein is CASSLTFSSGPYEQYF. The chain is built from TRBV4-2 and TRBJ2-7; D perhaps matches TRBD2 (6 bases). From germline, CDR1 is LGHNA and CDR2 YNFKEQ. The length of the CDR3 is 16 residues. V lost 4 bases, J lost 4 bases, and 20 bases lay in between.

This chain connects TRBV5-6 to TRBJ1-2; D is unclear. Per the germline V gene, CDR1 is SGHDT and CDR2 is YYEEEE. This CDR3 is 13 amino acids long. Trimming took 6 bases from V and 5 from J, leaving 14 bases between them. The CDR3 is CASTLIGMYGYTF. DNA for the CDR3: TGTGCCAGCACCCTAATCGGGATGTATGGCTACACCTTC.

In this sample, this clone turned up once. The chain carries TRBV13 and TRBJ2-4; no firm D call. The CDR3 has 13 residues. V lost 5 bases and J lost 8, with 13 bases in between. The germline V gene encodes CDR1 PRHDT and CDR2 FYEKMQ (reference sequence). This chain's CDR3 is CASSPGGTYIQYF. CDR3 nucleotides: TGTGCCAGCAGCCCCGGCGGTACATACATTCAGTACTTC.

The V call is TRBV11-3, the J call TRBJ2-7; the match to TRBD1 covers 9 bases. CDR3 length equals 13 residues. Unmatched junction bases numbered 6, after V lost 5 bases and J lost 7 bases. Germline lookup yields CDR1 SGHNT and CDR2 YENEEA. The CDR3 is CASSHGQGREQYF. CDR3 sequence (DNA): TGTGCCAGCAGCCATGGACAGGGGAGAGAGCAGTACTTC. Full variable domain (missing parts from reference TRBV11-3 and TRBJ2-7): EAGVVQSPRYKIIEKKQPVAFWCNPISGHNTLYWYLQNLGQGPELLIRYENEEAVDDSQLPKDRFSAERLKGVDSTLKIQPAELGDSAVYLCASSHGQGREQYFGPGTRLTVT.

Worth noting for this clone: The junction and the germline gene differ at one end; a read error may be behind it. The J gene is TRBJ2-3, the V gene TRBV7-9, with D possibly matching TRBD2 (5 bases). The CDR3 is 12 amino acids. Germline CDR1 is SEHNR and CDR2 is FQNEAQ (reference sequence). CDR3 DNA: TGTGCCAGCAGCCCTCCACTAGGCAAGAGACATTTT. The encoded protein is CASSPPLGKRHF.

The chain links TRBV5-1 to TRBJ2-5, with D maybe TRBD2 (6 bases). The CDR3 loop spans 16 amino acids. The V gene lost 0 bases and the J gene lost 2 bases, with 14 bases spanning the gap. Germline V gives CDR1 SGHRS, CDR2 YFSETQ. The chain's CDR3 is CASSLGLAEGQETQYF. As DNA, the CDR3 is TGCGCCAGCAGCTTGGGATTAGCGGAGGGGCAAGAGACCCAGTACTTC.

A few counts support this clone. This chain joins TRBV7-8 and TRBJ2-7, with 12 positions matching TRBD2. Germline values: CDR1 SGHVS, CDR2 FQNEAQ. The CDR3 has 15 residues. J gave up 1 base and V 9 bases, and 7 bases lay outside the gene matches. The CDR3 here is CASGETSGRSYEQYF. CDR3 nucleotide sequence: TGTGCCAGTGGGGAGACTAGCGGGAGATCCTACGAGCAGTACTTC.